Below, 31 T cell receptor beta chains from the same sample are listed, as sequenced in a study of cytomegalovirus exposure and HLA in healthy donors. In the PCR, 60 Vbeta and 13 Jbeta primers were used. Assay used: immunoSEQ multiplex PCR; TCRdb lists only in-frame clones, some missing. The profile covers about 150,000 clones, with around 80% appearing a single time and approximately 1.4% taken by the ten largest. What was sequenced was PBMCs. The source of these receptors is a man aged 18-30 years in good health and CMV-seronegative.

The chain employs TRBV28 and TRBJ1-1; tentatively, D is TRBD1 (5 bases). This CDR3 has 17 amino acids. Germline loops: CDR1 MDHEN, CDR2 SYDVKM. Trimming removed 3 bases at V and 0 bases at J, with 17 bases between. CDR3: CASSLGGRPTMNTEAFF. The DNA for the CDR3 is TGTGCCAGCAGTTTGGGGGGAAGGCCTACTATGAACACTGAAGCTTTCTTT. The full variable domain, completed using reference TRBV28 and TRBJ1-1, is DVKVTQSSRYLVKRTGEKVFLECVQDMDHENMFWYRQDPGLGLRLIYFSYDVKMKEKGDIPEGYSVSREKKERFSLILESASTNQTSMYLCASSLGGRPTMNTEAFFGQGTRLTVV.

Concerning this clone itself: A junction boundary mismatches the germline segment, possibly from a read error. This chain links TRBV9 with TRBJ2-1, with D perhaps being TRBD1 or TRBD2 (7 bases each). CDR3 size: 17 residues. Germline V gene lookup returns CDR1 SGDLS and CDR2 YYNGEE. CDR3 bases: TGTGCCACCAGCGGGACAGACGAGCGGGGAGGCCACAATGAGCAGTTCTTC. Amino acid sequence: CATSGTDERGGHNEQFF.

The chain carries TRBV15 and TRBJ2-5, with a weak D call TRBD2 (6 bases). Germline values: CDR1 LNHNV, CDR2 YYDKDF (reference sequence). Trimming took off 0 bases at V and 5 bases at J, with 13 bases between the two ends. The CDR3 totals 15 residues. The CDR3 DNA sequence: TGTGCCACCAGCAGAGATAAGGGAGGAGGGGAGACCCAGTACTTC. It translates to CATSRDKGGGETQYF.

The rearrangement links TRBV5-6 to TRBJ1-1; 8 positions agree with TRBD1. This CDR3 contains 14 residues. Germline V lookup: CDR1 SGHDT, CDR2 YYEEEE. After removal of 2 bases from V and 6 bases from J, the junction contained 6 bases not matched to a gene. The CDR3 reads CASSLDRGGPEAFF. As DNA, the CDR3 is TGTGCCAGCAGCTTAGACAGGGGAGGCCCTGAAGCTTTCTTT. The complete variable domain, with remaining parts taken from reference TRBV5-6 and TRBJ1-1, reads DAGVTQSPTHLIKTRGQQVTLRCSPKSGHDTVSWYQQALGQGPQFIFQYYEEEERQRGNFPDRFSGHQFPNYSSELNVNALLLGDSALYLCASSLDRGGPEAFFGQGTRLTVV.

CDR3 in amino acids: CACTLATQAGIQYF. CDR3 nucleotides: TGTGCCTGTACGCTAGCGACCCAAGCTGGCATTCAGTACTTC. The V gene is TRBV30, the J gene TRBJ2-4; weak D call: TRBD2 (6 bases). V was cut by 6 bases and J by 9 bases, with 21 bases left in between. CDR1 is GTSNPN, CDR2 SVGIG, per germline (reference sequence). This CDR3 spans 14 amino acids.

The V and J genes are TRBV9 and TRBJ2-6; a weak D match, TRBD2 (5 bases). The CDR3 covers 15 residues. CDR1 is SGDLS, CDR2 YYNGEE, per germline. V lost 2 bases and J 2 bases, leaving 8 bases between the germline ends. CDR3 sequence reads: CASSVGNTGANVLTF. The CDR3 region has the DNA TGTGCCAGCAGCGTCGGGAACACTGGGGCCAACGTCCTGACTTTC. Looking up the rest from reference TRBV9 and TRBJ2-6 gives the full variable domain: DSGVTQTPKHLITATGQRVTLRCSPRSGDLSVYWYQQSLDQGLQFLIQYYNGEERAKGNILERFSAQQFPDLHSELNLSSLELGDSALYFCASSVGNTGANVLTFGAGSRLTVL.

The chain is built from TRBV9 and TRBJ2-3; 11 bases align to TRBD2. The CDR3 extends over 15 amino acids. Trimming at V came to 3 bases and at J to 6 bases, leaving 6 bases not matched to a gene. Germline V CDR1 and CDR2: SGDLS, YYNGEE. The CDR3: CASSDTSGRVDTQYF. As DNA, the CDR3 is TGTGCCAGCAGCGATACTAGCGGGAGAGTCGATACGCAGTATTTT.

The chain uses TRBV7-6 and TRBJ2-1, with 16 bases matching TRBD2. V dropped 1 base and J dropped 9; count of bases not matched to a gene: 3. Germline loops: CDR1 SGHVS, CDR2 FNYEAQ. The CDR3 has 16 residues. This chain's CDR3 is CASSLEGLAGGGEQFF. CDR3 DNA sequence: TGTGCCAGCAGCTTAGAGGGACTAGCGGGAGGGGGTGAGCAGTTCTTC.

The chain couples TRBV4-1 to TRBJ1-1, with D perhaps matching TRBD1 (5 bases). Per the germline V gene, CDR1 is MGHRA and CDR2 is YSYEKL. The V end lost 2 bases, the J end lost 11 bases, and 21 bases lay between the germline ends. The CDR3 is made up of 15 amino acids. The CDR3 DNA follows: TGCGCCAGCAGCCAATACGCGGGGGTCGCCCCATGGGCTTTCTTT. Translated, it gives CASSQYAGVAPWAFF.

The chain joins TRBV25-1 to TRBJ2-5, with D possibly being TRBD2 (6 bases). The CDR3 spans 15 residues. CDR1 and CDR2 from the germline V gene are MGHDK and SYGVNS. Trimming cost V 5 bases and J 2 bases, with 15 bases left between them. The CDR3 DNA reads as TGTGCCAGCAGTCCATTACTAGGAGGGCAAGAGACCCAGTACTTC. Amino acids: CASSPLLGGQETQYF.

The chain links TRBV4-3 to TRBJ1-2; 7 nucleotides match TRBD1. From germline, CDR1 is LGHNA and CDR2 YSLEER. Losses at the gene ends were 1 base for V and 8 bases for J; bases not matched to a gene: 10. The CDR3 covers 15 residues. The CDR3 coding sequence is TGCGCCAGCAGCCAAGGAGCCTCACAGGGGAGCGGCTACACCTTC. It yields the protein CASSQGASQGSGYTF.

This rearrangement joins TRBV19 to TRBJ2-1; TRBD2 aligns across 11 bases. Germline loops: CDR1 LNHDA, CDR2 SQIVND (reference sequence). J gave up 9 bases and V 5 bases, and 12 bases lay outside the gene matches. This CDR3 has 16 amino acids. The CDR3 loop is CASSGSTSGIKREQFF. DNA of the CDR3: TGTGCCAGTAGTGGCTCGACTAGCGGGATCAAGCGTGAGCAGTTCTTC.

V and J are TRBV6-5 and TRBJ2-5; tentatively, D is TRBD2 (5 bases). Germline assignment: CDR1 MNHEY and CDR2 SVGAGI. Trimming cost V 2 bases and J 1 base, with 8 bases left between them. The CDR3 is 14 amino acids. This CDR3 is CASSYHSGQETQYF. The CDR3 coding sequence is TGTGCCAGCAGTTACCACAGCGGCCAAGAGACCCAGTACTTC.

This clone showed up just a few times. The chain couples TRBV7-8 to TRBJ2-7; D gene ambiguous. Germline assignment: CDR1 SGHVS and CDR2 FQNEAQ. This CDR3 comprises 13 residues. The V end was cut by 4 bases, the J end by 5 bases, with 12 bases between. The CDR3 reads CASSSLGSDEQYF. For the CDR3, the DNA is TGTGCCAGCAGCTCGCTAGGTTCAGACGAGCAGTACTTC. Using reference TRBV7-8 and TRBJ2-7 for the parts outside the CDR3, the full variable domain is GAGVSQSPRYKVAKRGQDVALRCDPISGHVSLFWYQQALGQGPEFLTYFQNEAQLDKSGLPSDRFFAERPEGSVSTLKIQRTQQEDSAVYLCASSSLGSDEQYFGPGTRLTVT.

The rearrangement joins TRBV6-5 to TRBJ2-7, with 8 bases lining up with TRBD1. CDR3 length equals 15 residues. J was trimmed by 3 bases and V by 1 base; bases with no gene match: 5. CDR1 MNHEY and CDR2 SVGAGI come from the germline V gene. CDR3 nucleotide sequence: TGTGCCAGCAGTTACTACTCCGGGACAGGCTACGAGCAGTACTTC. Translated: CASSYYSGTGYEQYF.

This clone was observed a handful of times. This chain joins TRBV30 and TRBJ1-1; no clear D gene. V was shortened by 4 bases and J by 5 bases, with 8 bases between the two germline ends. Germline V gene sequence: CDR1 GTSNPN, CDR2 SVGIG (reference sequence). The CDR3 covers 11 residues. The CDR3: CAWTIGTEAFF. The DNA for the CDR3 is TGTGCCTGGACGATCGGGACTGAAGCTTTCTTT.

The V and J genes are TRBV29-1 and TRBJ2-3; 7 bases fit TRBD2. The germline gives CDR1 SQVTM, CDR2 ANQGSEA. The CDR3 extends over 12 amino acids. With 4 bases clipped from V and 4 bases from J, the junction kept 2 bases outside the gene matches. The CDR3 nucleotides read TGCAGCGTTGCACTAGCGCCAGATACGCAGTATTTT. This sequence encodes CSVALAPDTQYF.

This rearrangement joins TRBV19 to TRBJ2-2; TRBD1 agrees at 7 bases. CDR1 and CDR2 (germline): LNHDA, SQIVND (reference sequence). The CDR3 spans 16 residues. Unmatched junction bases numbered 5, after V lost 1 base and J lost 3 bases. CDR3 region: CASSIAGTAYTGELFF. The CDR3 nucleotides read TGTGCCAGTAGTATAGCCGGGACAGCTTACACCGGGGAGCTGTTTTTT. The entire variable domain, with the rest obtained from reference TRBV19 and TRBJ2-2, is as follows: DGGITQSPKYLFRKEGQNVTLSCEQNLNHDAMYWYRQDPGQGLRLIYYSQIVNDFQKGDIAEGYSVSREKKESFPLTVTSAQKNPTAFYLCASSIAGTAYTGELFFGEGSRLTVL.

CDR3 loop: CAIGGTGQKPQHF. The CDR3 DNA sequence: TGTGCCATTGGGGGGACAGGGCAGAAGCCCCAGCATTTT. This chain uses TRBV19 with TRBJ1-5; 9 nucleotides align to TRBD1. CDR1 is LNHDA, CDR2 SQIVND, per germline (reference sequence). J was trimmed by 8 bases and V by 10 bases; bases with no gene match: 9. CDR3 length: 13 residues.

This clone turned up a few times. The chain is built from TRBV4-3 and TRBJ2-6; D gene unclear. CDR3 length: 16 amino acids. V was pared by 0 bases and J by 0 bases, with 6 bases between. Germline V gene data show CDR1 as LGHNA and CDR2 as YSLEER. In DNA form, the CDR3 reads TGCGCCAGCAGCCAAGACGGGTCCTCTGGGGCCAACGTCCTGACTTTC. It codes for CASSQDGSSGANVLTF.

V gene TRBV5-1 combines with J gene TRBJ2-1; 8 positions match TRBD1. The CDR3 is 15 amino acids. The germline V gene has CDR1 SGHRS and CDR2 YFSETQ. Trimming cost V 2 bases and J 9 bases; bases outside gene matches: 10. CDR3 nucleotide sequence: TGCGCCAGCAGCTTACGGGCGGCAGGGGGCATTGAGCAGTTCTTC. It yields the protein CASSLRAAGGIEQFF. Full variable domain (remainder filled in from reference TRBV5-1 and TRBJ2-1): KAGVTQTPRYLIKTRGQQVTLSCSPISGHRSVSWYQQTPGQGLQFLFEYFSETQRNKGNFPGRFSGRQFSNSRSEMNVSTLELGDSALYLCASSLRAAGGIEQFFGPGTRLTVL.

J is TRBJ2-2 and V is TRBV9; 8 bases fit TRBD2. The CDR3 is made up of 17 amino acids. CDR1 is SGDLS and CDR2 is YYNGEE in the germline V gene. Trimming cost V 5 bases and J 1 base; bases outside gene matches: 10. CDR3 residues: CASSVTGGLLNTGELFF. The CDR3 bases are TGTGCCAGCAGTGTGACGGGGGGGCTTCTGAACACCGGGGAGCTGTTTTTT. Together with reference TRBV9 and TRBJ2-2, the CDR3 gives the full variable domain: DSGVTQTPKHLITATGQRVTLRCSPRSGDLSVYWYQQSLDQGLQFLIQYYNGEERAKGNILERFSAQQFPDLHSELNLSSLELGDSALYFCASSVTGGLLNTGELFFGEGSRLTVL.

The J gene is TRBJ2-1, the V gene TRBV7-9; no clear D gene. This CDR3 region has 15 residues. Germline CDR1 is SEHNR and CDR2 is FQNEAQ (reference sequence). V was cut by 3 bases and J by 2 bases, with 11 bases left in between. The DNA of the CDR3 is TGTGCCAGCAGCTTGGCCAGCGCTGCCTACAATGAGCAGTTCTTC. Its translation is CASSLASAAYNEQFF.

The chain recombines TRBV10-2 with TRBJ2-3; D is possibly TRBD2 (6 bases). The CDR3 totals 14 residues. With 6 bases removed from V and 2 bases from J, the gap between germline ends came to 12 bases. CDR1 and CDR2 from the germline V gene are WSHSY and SAAADI. CDR3 sequence reads: CASRRDSPTDTQYF. The CDR3 DNA is TGCGCCAGCAGGCGGGACTCCCCCACAGATACGCAGTATTTT.

The V and J genes are TRBV5-5 and TRBJ1-5; D is perhaps TRBD1 (6 bases). V dropped 9 bases and J dropped 0 bases, with 16 bases sitting between them. The CDR3 is 15 residues long. In germline, CDR1 is SGHKS, CDR2 YYEKEE (reference sequence). In DNA form, the CDR3 reads TGTGCCACTTCAAGACAGGTCATTAGCAATCAGCCCCAGCATTTT. This sequence encodes CATSRQVISNQPQHF.

This clone was seen once. V and J are TRBV6-1 and TRBJ1-5; unclear D gene. This CDR3 is 13 amino acids long. In germline, CDR1 is MNHNS, CDR2 SASEGT. The V gene lost 7 bases and the J gene lost 2 bases, with 9 bases spanning the gap. CDR3: CASMLQGNQPQHF. For the CDR3, the DNA is TGTGCCAGCATGTTGCAGGGCAATCAGCCCCAGCATTTT.

This chain uses TRBV7-9 with TRBJ2-1, with TRBD1 as a possible D gene (7 bases). Per the germline V gene, CDR1 is SEHNR and CDR2 is FQNEAQ (reference sequence). V was clipped by 5 bases and J by 12 bases, with 26 bases between them. The CDR3 has 16 amino acids. CDR3: CASSPVIARHRGGQFF. The CDR3 DNA follows: TGTGCCAGCAGCCCCGTGATAGCTCGTCACAGGGGAGGGCAGTTCTTC. Looking up the rest from reference TRBV7-9 and TRBJ2-1 gives the full variable domain: DTGVSQNPRHKITKRGQNVTFRCDPISEHNRLYWYRQTLGQGPEFLTYFQNEAQLEKSRLLSDRFSAERPKGSFSTLEIQRTEQGDSAMYLCASSPVIARHRGGQFFGPGTRLTVL.

CDR3 in DNA: TGTGCCAGCAGTTTAGTCCAGGGTGGTTTTGGCACAGATACGCAGTATTTT. This encodes CASSLVQGGFGTDTQYF. J is TRBJ2-3 and V is TRBV28, with D perhaps TRBD1 (5 bases). Germline values: CDR1 MDHEN, CDR2 SYDVKM. There are 17 residues in the CDR3. Deletions cut 2 bases from V and 1 base from J, with 16 bases between.

The chain carries TRBV5-4 and TRBJ2-5, with D possibly being TRBD2 (5 bases). Germline CDR1 and CDR2: SGHNT and YYREEE (reference sequence). The CDR3 sequence is 14 residues long. Trimming took 7 bases from V and 5 from J, leaving 18 bases between them. CDR3 DNA sequence: TGTGCCAGCGAAAATACGGGGAACGGGGAGACCCAGTACTTC. The encoded protein is CASENTGNGETQYF.

V usage is TRBV5-6 and J usage is TRBJ2-7, with 8 nucleotides matching TRBD1. This CDR3 is built from 15 residues. V was clipped by 4 bases and J by 4 bases; unmatched bases: 10. CDR1 and CDR2 (germline): SGHDT, YYEEEE. CDR3 sequence (DNA): TGTGCCAGCAGCCCCGGGACAGGTGGGACGTACGAGCAGTACTTC. It codes for CASSPGTGGTYEQYF.

The genes are TRBV30 and TRBJ2-3, with D perhaps TRBD2 (5 bases). This CDR3 spans 14 amino acids. Germline CDR1 and CDR2: GTSNPN and SVGIG (reference sequence). Trimming shortened V by 2 bases and J by 1 base, and 10 bases separated the two germline ends. The CDR3: CAWSFGLGTDTQYF. CDR3 coding DNA: TGTGCCTGGAGTTTCGGACTGGGCACAGATACGCAGTATTTT. The full variable domain, completed using reference TRBV30 and TRBJ2-3, is SQTIHQWPATLVQPVGSPLSLECTVEGTSNPNLYWYRQAAGRGLQLLFYSVGIGQISSEVPQNLSASRPQDRQFILSSKKLLLSDSGFYLCAWSFGLGTDTQYFGPGTRLTVL.